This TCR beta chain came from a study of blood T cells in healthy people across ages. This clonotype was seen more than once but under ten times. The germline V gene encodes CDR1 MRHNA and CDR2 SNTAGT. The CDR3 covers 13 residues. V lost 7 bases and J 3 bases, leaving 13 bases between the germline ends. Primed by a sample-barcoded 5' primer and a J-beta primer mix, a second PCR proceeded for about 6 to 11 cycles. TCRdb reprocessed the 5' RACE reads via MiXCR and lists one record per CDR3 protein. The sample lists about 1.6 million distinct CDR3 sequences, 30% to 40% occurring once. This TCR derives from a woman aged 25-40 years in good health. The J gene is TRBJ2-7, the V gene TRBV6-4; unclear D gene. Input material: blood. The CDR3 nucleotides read TGTGCCAGCATAAGCGAGAACCGCTACGAGCAGTACTTC. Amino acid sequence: CASISENRYEQYF.